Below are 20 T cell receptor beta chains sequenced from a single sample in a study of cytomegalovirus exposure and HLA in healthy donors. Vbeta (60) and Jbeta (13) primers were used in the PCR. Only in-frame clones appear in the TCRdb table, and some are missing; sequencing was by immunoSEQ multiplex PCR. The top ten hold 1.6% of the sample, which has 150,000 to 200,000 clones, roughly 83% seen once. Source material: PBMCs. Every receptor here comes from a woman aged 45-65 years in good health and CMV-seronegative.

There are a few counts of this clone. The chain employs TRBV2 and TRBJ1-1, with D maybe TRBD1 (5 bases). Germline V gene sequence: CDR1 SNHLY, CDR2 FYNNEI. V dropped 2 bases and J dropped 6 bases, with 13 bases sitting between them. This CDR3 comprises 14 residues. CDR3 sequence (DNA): TGTGCCAGCAGTGAACAGGGAGGGGAGCCTGAAGCTTTCTTT. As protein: CASSEQGGEPEAFF.

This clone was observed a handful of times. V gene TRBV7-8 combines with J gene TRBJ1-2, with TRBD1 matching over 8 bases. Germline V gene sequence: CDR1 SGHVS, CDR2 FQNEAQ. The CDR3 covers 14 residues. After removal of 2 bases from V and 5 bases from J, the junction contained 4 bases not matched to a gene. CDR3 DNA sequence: TGTGCCAGCAGCTTATCTGGACAGGGATATGGCTACACCTTC. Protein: CASSLSGQGYGYTF.

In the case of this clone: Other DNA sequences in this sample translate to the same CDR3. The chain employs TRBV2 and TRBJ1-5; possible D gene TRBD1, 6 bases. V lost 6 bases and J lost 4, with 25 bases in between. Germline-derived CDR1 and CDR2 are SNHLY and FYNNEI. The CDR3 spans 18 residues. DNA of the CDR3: TGTGCCAGCAGCGCGGCGAGCCAGGGGAGTATGGGGAATCAGCCCCAGCATTTT. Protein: CASSAASQGSMGNQPQHF. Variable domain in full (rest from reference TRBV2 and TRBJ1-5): EPEVTQTPSHQVTQMGQEVILRCVPISNHLYFYWYRQILGQKVEFLVSFYNNEISEKSEIFDDQFSVERPDGSNFTLKIRSTKLEDSAMYFCASSAASQGSMGNQPQHFGDGTRLSIL.

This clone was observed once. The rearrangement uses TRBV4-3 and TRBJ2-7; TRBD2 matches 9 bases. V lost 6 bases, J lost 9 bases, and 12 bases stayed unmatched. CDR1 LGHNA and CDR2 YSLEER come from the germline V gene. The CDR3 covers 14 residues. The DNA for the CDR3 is TGCGCCAGCAGACCAAGTCTGCGGGAGGGTGGGCAGTACTTC. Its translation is CASRPSLREGGQYF.

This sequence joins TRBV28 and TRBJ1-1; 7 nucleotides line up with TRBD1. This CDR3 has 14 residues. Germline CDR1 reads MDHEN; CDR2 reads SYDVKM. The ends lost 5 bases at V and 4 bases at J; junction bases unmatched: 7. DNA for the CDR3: TGTGCCAGCAGTCCTTGGGGGACAGCCACTGAAGCTTTCTTT. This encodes CASSPWGTATEAFF.

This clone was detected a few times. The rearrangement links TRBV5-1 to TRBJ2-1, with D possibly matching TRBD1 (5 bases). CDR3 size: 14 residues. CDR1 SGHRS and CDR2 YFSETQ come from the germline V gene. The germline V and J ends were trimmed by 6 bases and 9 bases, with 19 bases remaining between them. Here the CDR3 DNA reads TGCGCCAGCACGAAGGACAAGGGGATCAGTGAGCAGTTCTTC. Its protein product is CASTKDKGISEQFF.

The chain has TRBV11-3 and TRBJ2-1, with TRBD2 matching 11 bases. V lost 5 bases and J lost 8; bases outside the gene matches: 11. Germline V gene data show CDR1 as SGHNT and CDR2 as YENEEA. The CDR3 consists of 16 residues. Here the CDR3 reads CASSLGGSGGADEQFF. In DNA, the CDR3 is TGTGCCAGCAGCCTCGGGGGTAGCGGGGGGGCCGATGAGCAGTTCTTC. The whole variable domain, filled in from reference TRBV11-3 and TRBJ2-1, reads EAGVVQSPRYKIIEKKQPVAFWCNPISGHNTLYWYLQNLGQGPELLIRYENEEAVDDSQLPKDRFSAERLKGVDSTLKIQPAELGDSAVYLCASSLGGSGGADEQFFGPGTRLTVL.

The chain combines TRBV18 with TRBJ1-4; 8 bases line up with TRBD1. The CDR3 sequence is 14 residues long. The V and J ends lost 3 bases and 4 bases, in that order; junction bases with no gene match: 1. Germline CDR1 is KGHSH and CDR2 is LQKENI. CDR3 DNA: TGTGCCAGCTCACCGGACAGGGTTAATGAAAAACTGTTTTTT. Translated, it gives CASSPDRVNEKLFF.

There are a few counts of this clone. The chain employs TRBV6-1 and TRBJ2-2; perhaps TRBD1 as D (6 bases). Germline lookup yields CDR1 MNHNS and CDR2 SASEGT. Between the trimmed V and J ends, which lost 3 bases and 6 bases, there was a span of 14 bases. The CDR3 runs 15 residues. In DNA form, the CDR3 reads TGTGCCAGCAGTGAGGAGGCAGGGGTGGCCGGGGAGCTGTTTTTT. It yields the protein CASSEEAGVAGELFF.

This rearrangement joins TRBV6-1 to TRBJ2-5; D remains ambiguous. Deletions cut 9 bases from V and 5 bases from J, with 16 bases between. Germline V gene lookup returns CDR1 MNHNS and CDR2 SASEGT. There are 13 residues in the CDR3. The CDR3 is CASATRVGETQYF. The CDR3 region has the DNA TGTGCCAGTGCGACCCGCGTCGGGGAGACCCAGTACTTC.

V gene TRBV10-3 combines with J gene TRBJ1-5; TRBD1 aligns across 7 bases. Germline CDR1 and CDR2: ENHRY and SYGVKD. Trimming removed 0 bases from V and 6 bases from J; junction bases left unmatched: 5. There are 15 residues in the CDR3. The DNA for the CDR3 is TGTGCCATCAGTGAGTCCCCGGCAGGGGGTCAGCCCCAGCATTTT. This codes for CAISESPAGGQPQHF.

The DNA for the CDR3 is TGTGCCTGGGGGGACTGGAGCTCTGGAAACACCATATATTTT. This sequence encodes CAWGDWSSGNTIYF. V and J are TRBV30 and TRBJ1-3; weak D call: TRBD1 (5 bases). Germline assignment: CDR1 GTSNPN and CDR2 SVGIG (reference sequence). The CDR3 runs 14 residues. Between the trimmed V and J ends, which lost 5 bases and 0 bases, there was a span of 11 bases.

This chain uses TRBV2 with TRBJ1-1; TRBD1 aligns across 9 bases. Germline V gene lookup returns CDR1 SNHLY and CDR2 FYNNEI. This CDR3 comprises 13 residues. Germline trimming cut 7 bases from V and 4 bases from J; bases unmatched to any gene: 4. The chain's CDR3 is CASKVTGGTEAFF. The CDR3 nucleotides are TGTGCCAGCAAGGTGACAGGGGGCACTGAAGCTTTCTTT.

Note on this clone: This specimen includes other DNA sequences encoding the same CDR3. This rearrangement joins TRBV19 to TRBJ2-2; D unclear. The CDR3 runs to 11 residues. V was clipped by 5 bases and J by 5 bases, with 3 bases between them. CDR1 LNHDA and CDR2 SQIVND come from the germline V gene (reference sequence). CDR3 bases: TGTGCCAGTAGTCGGACCGGGGAGCTGTTTTTT. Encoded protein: CASSRTGELFF.

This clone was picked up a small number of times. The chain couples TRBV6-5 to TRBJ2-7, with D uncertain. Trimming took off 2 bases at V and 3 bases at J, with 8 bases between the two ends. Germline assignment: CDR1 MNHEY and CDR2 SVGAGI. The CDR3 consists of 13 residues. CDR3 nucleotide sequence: TGTGCCAGCAGTTACGTTCCGGGCTACGAGCAGTACTTC. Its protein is CASSYVPGYEQYF.

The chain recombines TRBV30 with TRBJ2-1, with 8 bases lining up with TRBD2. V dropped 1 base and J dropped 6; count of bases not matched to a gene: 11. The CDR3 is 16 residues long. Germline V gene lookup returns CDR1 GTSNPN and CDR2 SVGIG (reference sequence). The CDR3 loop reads CAWSAPKLADSNEQFF. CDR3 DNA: TGTGCCTGGAGTGCTCCTAAACTAGCGGATTCCAATGAGCAGTTCTTC.

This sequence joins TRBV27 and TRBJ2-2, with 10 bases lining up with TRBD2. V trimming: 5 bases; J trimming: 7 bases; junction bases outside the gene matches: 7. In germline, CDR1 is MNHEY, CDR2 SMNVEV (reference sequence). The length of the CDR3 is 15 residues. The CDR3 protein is CASSQELAGFGELFF. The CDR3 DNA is TGTGCCAGCAGTCAAGAACTAGCGGGGTTCGGGGAGCTGTTTTTT.

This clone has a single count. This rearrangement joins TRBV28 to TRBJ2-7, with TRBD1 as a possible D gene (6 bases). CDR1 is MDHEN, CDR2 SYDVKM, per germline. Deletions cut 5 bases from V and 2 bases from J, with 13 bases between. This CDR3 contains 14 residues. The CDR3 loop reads CASSPGTQTYEQYF. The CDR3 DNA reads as TGTGCCAGCAGTCCCGGGACACAAACCTACGAGCAGTACTTC.

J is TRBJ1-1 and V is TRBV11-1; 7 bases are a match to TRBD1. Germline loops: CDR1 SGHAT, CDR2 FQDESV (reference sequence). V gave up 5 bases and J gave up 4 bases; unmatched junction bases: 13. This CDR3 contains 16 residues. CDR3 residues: CASSGDRDEWATEAFF. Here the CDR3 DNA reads TGTGCCAGCAGCGGAGACAGGGACGAGTGGGCCACTGAAGCTTTCTTT.

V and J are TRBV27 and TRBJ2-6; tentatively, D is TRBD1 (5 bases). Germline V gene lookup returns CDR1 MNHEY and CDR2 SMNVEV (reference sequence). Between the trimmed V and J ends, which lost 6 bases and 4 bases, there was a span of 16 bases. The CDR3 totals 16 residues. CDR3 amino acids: CASSPVRVGGANVLTF. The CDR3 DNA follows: TGTGCCAGCAGCCCCGTCAGGGTTGGCGGGGCCAACGTCCTGACTTTC.